The sequence of this T cell receptor beta chain was determined in a study of cytomegalovirus exposure and HLA in healthy donors. Study-wide context: Approximately 170 million T cells yielded roughly 120 million unique TCR beta sequences in earlier analysis. Researchers found that roughly 81% of about 400 genotyped donors fell within the Caucasian-associated ancestry cluster.

Worth noting for this clone: Other DNA sequences from this sample encode an identical CDR3 as well.

With 60 Vbeta and 13 Jbeta primers, the PCR was carried out. Source study methods: In a later analysis, 60 million to 90 million unique TCR beta chains included roughly 11 million shared by two or more donors. The table came from immunoSEQ multiplex PCR; TCRdb's copy has only in-frame clones and leaves some out. Clone size and V and J calls were adopted from that table, with D and trimming inferred from the DNA. The data hold fewer than 200,000 clones, with 80% to 90% observed a single time. Per germline, CDR1 LNHDA and CDR2 SQIVND (reference sequence). The CDR3 contains 14 residues. The junction had 3 bases not matched to a gene; V was cut back by 5 bases and J by 0 bases.

This clonotype was obtained from a woman between 25 and 40 years old in good health and CMV-seropositive. Sequences were obtained from PBMCs. The V gene is TRBV19, the J gene TRBJ1-1; 7 nucleotides agree with TRBD1. The DNA of the CDR3 is TGTGCCAGTAGTGGCAGGGGGATGAACACTGAAGCTTTCTTT. This codes for CASSGRGMNTEAFF.